What follows are 23 T cell receptor beta chains derived from one specimen sequenced in a study of T cell responses to AZD1222 COVID-19 vaccine. TCRdb's table, derived via immunoSEQ multiplex PCR, lists solely in-frame clones and lacks some. The data contain about 120,000 clones, 90% of them seen just once; the ten biggest clones take up 7.2%. The sample was peripheral blood, taken on day 0 of AZD1222 vaccination. These receptors all come from an adult in good health.

The CDR3 nucleotides are TGTGCCAGCAGCGAGAGCTACAATGAGCAGTTCTTC. Translation gives CASSESYNEQFF. V usage is TRBV28 and J usage is TRBJ2-1; D unclear. Deletions cut 6 bases from V and 3 bases from J, with 6 bases between. Germline loops: CDR1 MDHEN, CDR2 SYDVKM. CDR3 length equals 12 residues.

The V call is TRBV11-2, the J call TRBJ2-4; TRBD2 might be the D (6 bases). CDR1 is SGHAT, CDR2 FQNNGV, per germline. This CDR3 region has 17 residues. V was pared by 1 base and J by 0 bases, with 13 bases between. The CDR3 spells CASSLVRGMAAKNIQYF. As DNA, the CDR3 is TGTGCCAGCAGCTTAGTCCGGGGGATGGCAGCCAAAAACATTCAGTACTTC.

V and J are TRBV5-6 and TRBJ1-2; no clear D gene. The CDR3 has 14 residues. Germline CDR1 SGHDT, CDR2 YYEEEE. V lost 0 bases to trimming and J lost 9 bases, with 15 bases between them. The CDR3, as DNA: TGTGCCAGCAGCTTGGCCGGTCAATTCAACAGCTACACCTTC. Its translation: CASSLAGQFNSYTF.

The chain is built from TRBV27 and TRBJ2-7, with 8 nucleotides matching TRBD1. Germline values: CDR1 MNHEY, CDR2 SMNVEV (reference sequence). The CDR3 is 13 amino acids. V shed 6 bases and J 3 bases; nucleotides not matched to a gene: 4. CDR3: CASSRDRHYEQYF. The CDR3 DNA sequence: TGTGCCAGCAGCCGGGACAGGCACTACGAGCAGTACTTC.

Concerning this clone itself: Germline and junction disagree at one end, which may indicate a read error. The V gene is TRBV12-3 or TRBV12-4, the J gene TRBJ2-1; perhaps TRBD2 as D (6 bases). The CDR3 extends over 12 amino acids. CDR3 amino acids: CASTGRWAGPLF. The DNA for the CDR3 is TGTGCCAGCACCGGGAGATGGGCGGGACCTCTCTTC.

Here the CDR3 reads CASSQHSGLLTDTQYF. DNA of the CDR3: TGTGCCAGTAGTCAGCACTCGGGACTACTCACAGATACGCAGTATTTT. V is TRBV19 and J is TRBJ2-3, with TRBD2 matching 7 bases. CDR1 and CDR2 (germline): LNHDA, SQIVND (reference sequence). The CDR3 runs 16 residues. V was pared by 5 bases and J by 2 bases, with 10 bases of the junction left unmatched.

The J gene is TRBJ1-5, the V gene TRBV7-2; D unclear. The germline V and J ends were trimmed by 1 base and 5 bases, with 6 bases remaining between them. The CDR3 runs 13 residues. In germline, CDR1 is SGHTA, CDR2 FQGNSA. CDR3 loop: CASSLGADQPQHF. DNA of the CDR3: TGTGCCAGCAGCTTAGGGGCCGATCAGCCCCAGCATTTT.

The J gene is TRBJ1-2, the V gene TRBV18; D perhaps matches TRBD1 (5 bases). The V and J ends lost 3 bases and 8 bases respectively, with 16 bases between them. Germline V gene lookup returns CDR1 KGHSH and CDR2 LQKENI. This CDR3 has 14 amino acids. CDR3 DNA sequence: TGTGCCAGCTCACCGGATATGCAGGGCGGCGGCTACACCTTC. Protein product: CASSPDMQGGGYTF.

The gene calls are TRBV9 and TRBJ2-7; TRBD2 matches 7 bases. V was pared by 0 bases and J by 5 bases, with 5 bases of the junction left unmatched. CDR3 length: 14 amino acids. CDR1 and CDR2 from the germline V gene are SGDLS and YYNGEE. CDR3 sequence (DNA): TGTGCCAGCAGCGTAGGTGGGAGGGGCCACGAGCAGTACTTC. Residues: CASSVGGRGHEQYF.

For this clone: One junction end disagrees with the germline gene, perhaps due to a read error. This sequence joins TRBV5-4 and TRBJ1-4, with no clear D. This CDR3 comprises 15 residues. Germline V gene data show CDR1 as SGHNT and CDR2 as YYREEE (reference sequence). DNA for the CDR3: TGTGCCAGCAGCTTGTCATCTAGAAGAAATGAAAAATTGTTTTTT. Protein sequence: CASSLSSRRNEKLFF. Filled out from reference TRBV5-4 and TRBJ1-4, the complete variable domain reads ETGVTQSPTHLIKTRGQQVTLRCSSQSGHNTVSWYQQALGQGPQFIFQYYREEENGRGNFPPRFSGLQFPNYSSELNVNALELDDSALYLCASSLSSRRNEKLFFGSGTQLSVL.

This rearrangement joins TRBV28 to TRBJ2-1; the D gene is possibly TRBD2 (5 bases). V dropped 4 bases and J dropped 3 bases, with 10 bases sitting between them. Germline CDR1 is MDHEN and CDR2 is SYDVKM. The CDR3 sequence is 14 residues long. The CDR3 DNA sequence: TGTGCCAGCAGTTCCGGGAAACGCTACAATGAGCAGTTCTTC. Translation gives CASSSGKRYNEQFF.

The rearrangement links TRBV30 to TRBJ1-1; tentatively, D is TRBD1 (6 bases). Deletions cut 7 bases from V and 0 bases from J, with 18 bases between. The CDR3 contains 15 residues. Looked up from germline, CDR1 is GTSNPN and CDR2 is SVGIG (reference sequence). The CDR3 is CASSQAGEMNTEAFF. CDR3 in DNA: TGTGCCTCCTCCCAGGCAGGGGAGATGAACACTGAAGCTTTCTTT.

Only a few counts were recorded for this clone. The V call is TRBV5-1, the J call TRBJ2-5, with 8 bases matching TRBD2. In germline, CDR1 is SGHRS, CDR2 YFSETQ. There are 16 residues in the CDR3. V dropped 0 bases and J dropped 2; count of bases not matched to a gene: 6. The CDR3, as DNA: TGCGCCAGCAGCTTGGCATCGACTAGCGCACAAGAGACCCAGTACTTC. Translated: CASSLASTSAQETQYF.

The chain links TRBV13 to TRBJ1-1, with D possibly TRBD1 on 6 matching bases. With 5 bases removed from V and 10 bases from J, the gap between germline ends came to 17 bases. This CDR3 contains 13 residues. Germline CDR1 reads PRHDT; CDR2 reads FYEKMQ (reference sequence). The CDR3 protein is CASSLGGGGGAFF. The DNA for the CDR3 is TGTGCCAGCAGCCTTGGGGGAGGAGGGGGAGCTTTCTTT. Full variable domain (rest looked up from reference TRBV13 and TRBJ1-1): AAGVIQSPRHLIKEKRETATLKCYPIPRHDTVYWYQQGPGQDPQFLISFYEKMQSDKGSIPDRFSAQQFSDYHSELNMSSLELGDSALYFCASSLGGGGGAFFGQGTRLTVV.

The gene calls are TRBV10-2 and TRBJ1-1; no definite D call. The CDR3 loop spans 15 amino acids. Germline CDR1 WSHSY, CDR2 SAAADI. V was clipped by 7 bases and J by 2 bases, with 17 bases between them. The CDR3 coding sequence is TGCGCCAGCACCCCCCAAAGGCAGGTAAACACTGAAGCTTTCTTT. Residues: CASTPQRQVNTEAFF.

The count of this clone is one. The chain recombines TRBV25-1 with TRBJ2-7; no definite D call. The CDR3 is 14 amino acids. Trimming stripped 3 bases from V and 5 bases from J, with 14 bases between. Germline CDR1 reads MGHDK; CDR2 reads SYGVNS. CDR3 nucleotide sequence: TGTGCCAGCAGTGAGACCTGGGCCAAGGACGAGCAGTACTTC. Its protein is CASSETWAKDEQYF.

The chain carries TRBV7-2 and TRBJ1-6; weak D call: TRBD1 (5 bases). Germline V lookup: CDR1 SGHTA, CDR2 FQGNSA. The CDR3 consists of 14 residues. The germline V and J ends were trimmed by 5 bases and 11 bases, with 16 bases remaining between them. The CDR3 region has the DNA TGTGCCAGCAGCCCGGGACCTTTTGAGCCACCCCTCCACTTT. This sequence encodes CASSPGPFEPPLHF.

The V and J genes are TRBV19 and TRBJ1-5; D may be TRBD1 (6 bases). Germline assignment: CDR1 LNHDA and CDR2 SQIVND (reference sequence). The CDR3 contains 13 residues. V lost 5 bases to trimming and J lost 4 bases, with 9 bases between them. Here the CDR3 reads CASSPDRNQPQHF. CDR3 DNA: TGTGCCAGTAGTCCTGACAGGAATCAGCCCCAGCATTTT.

This sequence joins TRBV5-5 and TRBJ2-2; the D gene could be TRBD1 or TRBD2 (5 bases each). CDR1 is SGHKS, CDR2 YYEKEE, per germline (reference sequence). Trimming cost V 1 base and J 0 bases, with 16 bases left between them. The CDR3 covers 18 residues. CDR3 in amino acids: CASSLYPGRPANTGELFF. DNA of the CDR3: TGTGCCAGCAGCTTGTACCCGGGGCGGCCAGCGAACACCGGGGAGCTGTTTTTT.

The chain has TRBV5-6 and TRBJ1-3; D not certain. CDR3 length equals 12 residues. Germline V lookup: CDR1 SGHDT, CDR2 YYEEEE. The V and J ends lost 4 bases and 0 bases respectively, with 2 bases between them. DNA of the CDR3: TGTGCCAGCAGCAACTCTGGAAACACCATATATTTT. The encoded protein is CASSNSGNTIYF.

The V gene is TRBV5-5, the J gene TRBJ2-1; the D is unclear. CDR3 length: 16 amino acids. CDR1 is SGHKS, CDR2 YYEKEE, per germline (reference sequence). The V end was cut by 5 bases, the J end by 0 bases, with 15 bases between. DNA of the CDR3: TGTGCCAGCAGACTGGGCGGATATAGCTCCTACAATGAGCAGTTCTTC. This codes for CASRLGGYSSYNEQFF.

V is TRBV28 and J is TRBJ1-2, with TRBD1 as a possible D gene (5 bases). Germline V lookup: CDR1 MDHEN, CDR2 SYDVKM. Trimming took off 8 bases at V and 7 bases at J, with 11 bases between the two ends. CDR3 length equals 11 residues. The CDR3 loop reads CASWDRSGYTF. CDR3 DNA: TGTGCCAGCTGGGACCGGTCTGGCTACACCTTC.

The chain couples TRBV28 to TRBJ1-1, with 11 nucleotides matching TRBD1. With V trimmed by 8 bases and J by 6 bases, 8 bases remained unmatched. Germline V gene sequence: CDR1 MDHEN, CDR2 SYDVKM. The CDR3 has 14 amino acids. CDR3 nucleotides: TGTGCCAGCCATCGGGACAGGGGGTGGTCTGAAGCTTTCTTT. Its protein is CASHRDRGWSEAFF.